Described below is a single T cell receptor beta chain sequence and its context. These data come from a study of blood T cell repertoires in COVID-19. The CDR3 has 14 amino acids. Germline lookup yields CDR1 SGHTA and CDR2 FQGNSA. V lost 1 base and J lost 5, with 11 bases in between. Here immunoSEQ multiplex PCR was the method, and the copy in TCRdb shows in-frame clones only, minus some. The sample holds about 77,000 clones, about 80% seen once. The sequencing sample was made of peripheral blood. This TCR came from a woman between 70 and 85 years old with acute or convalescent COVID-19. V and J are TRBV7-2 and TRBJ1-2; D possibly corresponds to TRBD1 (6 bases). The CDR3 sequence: CASSLGGQGYGYTF. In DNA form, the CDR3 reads TGTGCCAGCAGCTTAGGTGGCCAGGGGTATGGCTACACCTTC.